Following are 10 T cell receptor beta chains from one sample sequenced in a study of T-cell memory formation after mild COVID-19. TCRdb reanalysed the 5' RACE reads using MiXCR and keeps one entry per CDR3 protein. Among about 560,000 distinct CDR3 sequences, approximately 15% were seen once, and the ten largest hold roughly 7.8%. The material sequenced was PBMCs or a T cell subset sorted from them (not recorded which). Receptors originate from an adult woman who had mild COVID-19 (a few samples of this study predate the infection). Cell type and time point are not known.

Only a few counts were recorded for this clonotype. The rearrangement joins TRBV13 to TRBJ1-4; TRBD1 might be the D (5 bases). CDR1 and CDR2 from the germline V gene are PRHDT and FYEKMQ (reference sequence). This CDR3 spans 15 amino acids. V was clipped by 5 bases and J by 4 bases, with 14 bases between them. The CDR3 nucleotides read TGTGCCAGCAGCCGCCGGGGGAGGGATAATGAAAAACTGTTTTTT. Translated: CASSRRGRDNEKLFF.

The table lists this clonotype with a few counts. The gene calls are TRBV7-9 and TRBJ1-2; D is ambiguous. Germline V CDR1 and CDR2: SEHNR, FQNEAQ (reference sequence). V was clipped by 5 bases and J by 2 bases, with 3 bases between them. The CDR3 loop spans 11 amino acids. The CDR3 sequence is CASSGNYGYTF. CDR3 nucleotide sequence: TGTGCCAGCAGCGGGAACTATGGCTACACCTTC.

The sample holds a few counts of this clonotype. The rearrangement joins TRBV7-9 to TRBJ2-7; 8 bases are a match to TRBD2. V lost 5 bases, J lost 2 bases, and 5 bases stayed unmatched. CDR3 length: 14 amino acids. Germline values: CDR1 SEHNR, CDR2 FQNEAQ (reference sequence). The CDR3 DNA reads as TGTGCCAGCAGCCCTACTAGCGGACCCTACGAGCAGTACTTC. It yields the protein CASSPTSGPYEQYF.

The chain has TRBV7-2 and TRBJ1-5; D ambiguous. V was shortened by 5 bases and J by 0 bases, with 26 bases between the two germline ends. The CDR3 loop spans 20 amino acids. Germline CDR1 SGHTA, CDR2 FQGNSA. CDR3 nucleotide sequence: TGTGCCAGCAGCCCAAGCGTTAATCCCCGAACCTTCTATAGCAATCAGCCCCAGCATTTT. The encoded protein is CASSPSVNPRTFYSNQPQHF.

The chain uses TRBV29-1 and TRBJ1-2; possible D gene TRBD1, 5 bases. The CDR3 consists of 12 residues. Looked up from germline, CDR1 is SQVTM and CDR2 is ANQGSEA. V was pared by 4 bases and J by 0 bases, with 6 bases between. The CDR3 loop reads CSVGQSNYGYTF. For the CDR3, the DNA is TGCAGCGTTGGACAGTCTAACTATGGCTACACCTTC.

The gene calls are TRBV7-4 and TRBJ1-4, with D unresolved. CDR3 size: 15 residues. The V end lost 5 bases, the J end lost 8 bases, and 18 bases lay between the germline ends. Germline V gene sequence: CDR1 SGHVT, CDR2 SQSDAQ. CDR3 sequence: CASSTRPQLVEKLFF. CDR3 sequence (DNA): TGTGCCAGCAGCACACGGCCCCAGCTCGTCGAAAAACTGTTTTTT.

The rearrangement links TRBV7-6 to TRBJ2-3; 7 bases fit TRBD2. This CDR3 is built from 16 residues. V dropped 5 bases and J dropped 3; count of bases not matched to a gene: 11. CDR1 and CDR2 (germline): SGHVS, FNYEAQ. Written as DNA, the CDR3 is TGTGCCAGCAGCCCCCGTGGGGGGGGTCGGACAGATACGCAGTATTTT. Translated, it gives CASSPRGGGRTDTQYF.

The sample holds a few counts of this clonotype. V is TRBV5-6 and J is TRBJ2-1, with TRBD2 as a possible D gene (6 bases). The CDR3 extends over 13 amino acids. V was clipped by 4 bases and J by 9 bases, with 14 bases between them. In germline, CDR1 is SGHDT, CDR2 YYEEEE. CDR3 in DNA: TGTGCCAGCAGCCCAATAGTAGCGGTTGAGCAGTTCTTC. This sequence encodes CASSPIVAVEQFF.

The chain recombines TRBV5-4 with TRBJ2-7, with TRBD1 matching 8 bases. Per germline, CDR1 SGHNT and CDR2 YYREEE (reference sequence). J was trimmed by 3 bases and V by 5 bases; bases with no gene match: 4. CDR3 length equals 13 residues. The CDR3 sequence: CASRSGQGYEQYF. The DNA of the CDR3 is TGTGCCAGCAGAAGCGGACAGGGCTACGAGCAGTACTTC. Filled out from reference TRBV5-4 and TRBJ2-7, the complete variable domain reads ETGVTQSPTHLIKTRGQQVTLRCSSQSGHNTVSWYQQALGQGPQFIFQYYREEENGRGNFPPRFSGLQFPNYSSELNVNALELDDSALYLCASRSGQGYEQYFGPGTRLTVT.

This sequence joins TRBV10-3 and TRBJ2-3; a weak D match, TRBD1 (5 bases). Deletions cut 6 bases from V and 1 base from J, with 8 bases between. Germline CDR1 is ENHRY and CDR2 is SYGVKD. The CDR3 loop spans 13 amino acids. The CDR3: CAIRTVGTDTQYF. As DNA, the CDR3 is TGTGCCATCAGGACAGTCGGCACAGATACGCAGTATTTT.